A single sample gave rise to the 27 T cell receptor beta chains below, sequenced in a study of PD-1 blockade in classical Hodgkin lymphoma. Sequenced by immunoSEQ multiplex PCR; TCRdb stores in-frame clones only, minus some. The data contain 75,000 to 100,000 clones, approximately 80% of them singletons. Every patient was affected by relapse after autologous stem cell transplantation, while exposure to brentuximab vedotin was not uniform. Sample: peripheral blood mononuclear cells (PBMCs), taken at baseline. The receptor set was obtained from a human donor with classical Hodgkin lymphoma.

J is TRBJ1-5 and V is TRBV14; D is ambiguous. CDR1 and CDR2 from the germline V gene are SGHDN and FVKESK. Trimming removed 2 bases at V and 4 bases at J, with 6 bases between. CDR3 length: 13 residues. CDR3 nucleotides: TGTGCCAGCAGCCAAAACATGAATCAGCCCCAGCATTTT. Residues: CASSQNMNQPQHF.

This clone has a single count. This chain links TRBV5-8 with TRBJ2-5, with D possibly being TRBD2 (6 bases). The V end was cut by 5 bases, the J end by 3 bases, with 20 bases between. The germline gives CDR1 SGHTS, CDR2 YDEGEE. The CDR3 runs 16 residues. The CDR3 sequence is CASRLKPGGRKETQYF. As DNA, the CDR3 is TGTGCCAGCAGGCTGAAACCCGGGGGTCGGAAAGAGACCCAGTACTTC.

The CDR3 sequence is CASSTRGGAPYEQYF. CDR3 in DNA: TGTGCCAGTAGTACCCGGGGAGGGGCCCCCTACGAGCAGTACTTC. This chain connects TRBV19 to TRBJ2-7; TRBD2 matches 7 bases. Germline values: CDR1 LNHDA, CDR2 SQIVND (reference sequence). The CDR3 sequence is 15 residues long. V was clipped by 4 bases and J by 2 bases; unmatched bases: 8.

The chain uses TRBV6-5 and TRBJ2-3; D perhaps matches TRBD2 (5 bases). The ends were cut back, 0 bases at V and 5 bases at J, with 15 bases in the middle. Germline lookup yields CDR1 MNHEY and CDR2 SVGAGI. CDR3 length: 16 amino acids. CDR3 bases: TGTGCCAGCAGTTACTCGGAGGACTCCGCTCAAGATACGCAGTATTTT. The encoded protein is CASSYSEDSAQDTQYF.

The chain has TRBV19 and TRBJ1-1; D is undetermined. Germline lookup yields CDR1 LNHDA and CDR2 SQIVND (reference sequence). The CDR3 sequence is 12 residues long. Deletions cut 1 base from V and 8 bases from J, with 8 bases between. CDR3 bases: TGTGCCAGTAGTATAGGAGTCTCCGAAGCTTTCTTT. It codes for CASSIGVSEAFF.

This chain joins TRBV5-1 and TRBJ2-2; 9 bases are shared with TRBD2. V shed 2 bases, J shed 8 bases, and the junction held 13 bases outside the gene matches. Germline-derived CDR1 and CDR2 are SGHRS and YFSETQ. The CDR3 consists of 17 residues. For the CDR3, the DNA is TGCGCCAGCAGCTTCTACGCTAGCGGGACCGACGGGGGGGAGCTGTTTTTT. Its protein is CASSFYASGTDGGELFF.

Judged by abundance, this clone is medium-sized (0.01 to 0.1%). This chain links TRBV19 with TRBJ2-7, with TRBD1 matching 8 bases. The J segment lost 6 bases and the V segment lost 5 bases, leaving 12 bases of the junction unmatched. This CDR3 is 15 amino acids long. Germline values: CDR1 LNHDA, CDR2 SQIVND (reference sequence). In DNA, the CDR3 is TGTGCCAGTAGTTCCTCGACAGGGGCTACGATCGAGCAGTACTTC. Amino acid sequence: CASSSSTGATIEQYF.

The chain employs TRBV6-5 and TRBJ1-1; D may be TRBD1 (5 bases). Trimming stripped 3 bases from V and 5 bases from J, with 13 bases between. The germline V gene has CDR1 MNHEY and CDR2 SVGAGI. The CDR3 is 14 amino acids. DNA of the CDR3: TGTGCCAGCAGTTATCGTAAGGGGTCAACTGAAGCTTTCTTT. Translation gives CASSYRKGSTEAFF.

V is TRBV18 and J is TRBJ2-7; 8 nucleotides align to TRBD1. The CDR3 length is 13 residues. In germline, CDR1 is KGHSH, CDR2 LQKENI. The V gene end was trimmed by 3 bases and the J gene end by 3 bases; junction bases not matched to a gene: 1. CDR3 DNA sequence: TGTGCCAGCTCACCCGGGACAGGCTACGAGCAGTACTTC. Amino acids: CASSPGTGYEQYF.

The chain uses TRBV13 and TRBJ2-5, with 11 positions matching TRBD1. The germline CDR1 and CDR2 sequences are PRHDT and FYEKMQ (reference sequence). Trimming at V came to 4 bases and at J to 3 bases, leaving 4 bases not matched to a gene. This CDR3 has 15 amino acids. CDR3 nucleotides: TGTGCCAGCAGCTCCTGGGACAGGGGGGAAGAGACCCAGTACTTC. Its translation: CASSSWDRGEETQYF.

The CDR3 DNA sequence: TGTGCCAGTAGCCCGATCGGGGGTGGCAATCAGCCCCAGCATTTT. Its protein product is CASSPIGGGNQPQHF. V is TRBV19 and J is TRBJ1-5; weak D call: TRBD1 (5 bases). CDR1 LNHDA and CDR2 SQIVND come from the germline V gene (reference sequence). V was clipped by 6 bases and J by 2 bases, with 14 bases between them. The CDR3 length is 15 residues.

The chain joins TRBV7-9 to TRBJ2-3; 7 positions agree with TRBD2. The CDR3 totals 15 residues. Trimming at V came to 5 bases and at J to 5 bases, leaving 10 bases not matched to a gene. In germline, CDR1 is SEHNR, CDR2 FQNEAQ (reference sequence). In nucleotides, the CDR3 is TGTGCCAGCAGCCCCCCTTTCAGGGAGGGAGATACGCAGTATTTT. Translation: CASSPPFREGDTQYF.

The gene calls are TRBV9 and TRBJ2-2, with 8 bases fitting TRBD2. Looked up from germline, CDR1 is SGDLS and CDR2 is YYNGEE. The CDR3 has 17 residues. Germline trimming cut 4 bases from V and 7 bases from J; bases unmatched to any gene: 15. CDR3 sequence reads: CASSPQFSGSNVGELFF. The CDR3 DNA follows: TGTGCCAGCAGCCCCCAATTCAGCGGGAGTAATGTCGGGGAGCTGTTTTTT.

The rearrangement uses TRBV5-1 and TRBJ2-7; D is possibly TRBD2 (6 bases). Trimming took 0 bases from V and 4 from J, leaving 14 bases between them. The germline CDR1 and CDR2 sequences are SGHRS and YFSETQ. The CDR3 runs 15 residues. CDR3 coding DNA: TGCGCCAGCAGCTTGGGTGCGGGGTTACAGTACGAGCAGTACTTC. Protein sequence: CASSLGAGLQYEQYF.

The rearrangement joins TRBV19 to TRBJ2-7; TRBD2 aligns across 8 bases. CDR1 is LNHDA, CDR2 SQIVND, per germline (reference sequence). The CDR3 consists of 15 residues. The trim removed 5 bases at V and 6 bases at J, leaving 12 bases unmatched. CDR3: CASSPGRLAMSEQYF. In DNA, the CDR3 is TGTGCCAGTAGTCCGGGGCGACTAGCGATGAGCGAGCAGTACTTC.

The chain recombines TRBV6-1 with TRBJ1-2; D is undetermined. The CDR3 runs to 15 residues. With 4 bases removed from V and 5 bases from J, the gap between germline ends came to 17 bases. From germline, CDR1 is MNHNS and CDR2 SASEGT. Here the CDR3 reads CASSATIKEWYGYTF. The CDR3 nucleotides are TGTGCCAGCAGTGCTACTATTAAGGAATGGTATGGCTACACCTTC.

The gene calls are TRBV25-1 and TRBJ2-5, with 7 bases lining up with TRBD2. Germline CDR1 reads MGHDK; CDR2 reads SYGVNS. J lost 5 bases, V lost 3 bases, and 9 bases had no gene match. This CDR3 region has 15 residues. CDR3 region: CASSEGEGRDETQYF. As DNA, the CDR3 is TGTGCCAGCAGTGAGGGGGAGGGGCGCGACGAGACCCAGTACTTC.

This sequence joins TRBV5-1 and TRBJ2-1; D gene uncertain. This CDR3 region has 12 residues. Germline assignment: CDR1 SGHRS and CDR2 YFSETQ. V lost 2 bases and J 9 bases, leaving 9 bases between the germline ends. CDR3 DNA sequence: TGCGCCAGCAGCTTATCAATGCGTGAGCAGTTCTTC. Translated: CASSLSMREQFF.

This chain joins TRBV7-9 and TRBJ1-1; possible D gene TRBD1, 5 bases. The CDR3 loop spans 13 amino acids. V was trimmed by 1 base and J by 6 bases, leaving 9 bases between them. Looked up from germline, CDR1 is SEHNR and CDR2 is FQNEAQ (reference sequence). CDR3 amino acids: CASSLEGSAEAFF. The DNA for the CDR3 is TGTGCCAGCAGCTTAGAGGGGAGTGCTGAAGCTTTCTTT.

The chain carries TRBV29-1 and TRBJ1-1; TRBD1 is a possible D gene (5 bases). CDR1 is SQVTM, CDR2 ANQGSEA, per germline. With 4 bases removed from V and 2 bases from J, the gap between germline ends came to 8 bases. This CDR3 is 12 amino acids long. The CDR3 coding sequence is TGCAGCGTTGTGGGGCGCAACACTGAAGCTTTCTTT. This sequence encodes CSVVGRNTEAFF.

This clone appeared a single time. The chain links TRBV4-2 to TRBJ2-7; TRBD1 is a possible D gene (5 bases). Per the germline V gene, CDR1 is LGHNA and CDR2 is YNFKEQ. This CDR3 region has 14 residues. V lost 4 bases, J lost 7 bases, and 17 bases lay in between. The CDR3 DNA reads TGTGCCAGCAGCCCCCCCCGGCAGGGTGGTGAGCAGTACTTC. It encodes CASSPPRQGGEQYF.

The chain employs TRBV19 and TRBJ2-7; D could derive from TRBD1 or TRBD2 (5 bases each). Germline V gene lookup returns CDR1 LNHDA and CDR2 SQIVND (reference sequence). The length of the CDR3 is 17 residues. V was pared by 2 bases and J by 0 bases, with 17 bases between. The CDR3 loop reads CASSIYPPGAGSYEQYF. CDR3 DNA sequence: TGTGCCAGTAGTATATACCCCCCCGGGGCAGGCTCCTACGAGCAGTACTTC.

This clone was seen just once. V usage is TRBV5-5 and J usage is TRBJ2-7; D call uncertain. The V and J ends lost 0 bases and 4 bases respectively, with 11 bases between them. CDR1 SGHKS and CDR2 YYEKEE come from the germline V gene (reference sequence). The CDR3 contains 14 residues. CDR3 nucleotides: TGTGCCAGCAGCTTGGGTGGGTTAGGGTACGAGCAGTACTTC. It is translated as CASSLGGLGYEQYF.

The V call is TRBV4-3, the J call TRBJ2-7; 10 positions match TRBD1. After removal of 0 bases from V and 5 bases from J, the junction contained 4 bases not matched to a gene. The CDR3 is made up of 15 amino acids. The V gene's germline CDR1 is LGHNA and CDR2 YSLEER. CDR3 bases: TGCGCCAGCAGCCAAGATGACAGGGGGCGAAACGAGCAGTACTTC. As protein: CASSQDDRGRNEQYF.

The chain is built from TRBV20-1 and TRBJ2-2; no firm D call. Germline V gene data show CDR1 as DFQATT and CDR2 as SNEGSKA (reference sequence). This CDR3 spans 10 amino acids. V gave up 6 bases and J gave up 8 bases, with 7 bases separating them. In DNA, the CDR3 is TGCAGTGCGGCAAGAGGGGAGCTGTTTTTT. It specifies CSAARGELFF.

This chain uses TRBV19 with TRBJ2-1, with 7 nucleotides matching TRBD2. Looked up from germline, CDR1 is LNHDA and CDR2 is SQIVND (reference sequence). V was pared by 0 bases and J by 1 base, with 9 bases of the junction left unmatched. The CDR3 totals 18 residues. The CDR3: CASSIDWGLADSYNEQFF. The CDR3 DNA follows: TGTGCCAGTAGTATAGATTGGGGCCTAGCGGATTCCTACAATGAGCAGTTCTTC.

The chain links TRBV14 to TRBJ2-7; 15 nucleotides align to TRBD2. Germline lookup yields CDR1 SGHDN and CDR2 FVKESK. The CDR3 extends over 17 amino acids. V was pared by 4 bases and J by 0 bases, with 4 bases of the junction left unmatched. The CDR3 reads CASSLGTSGRSSYEQYF. CDR3 nucleotides: TGTGCCAGCAGCCTGGGGACTAGCGGGAGGAGCTCCTACGAGCAGTACTTC.